This T cell receptor (beta chain) was recovered during a study of Graves' ophthalmopathy and Graves' hyperthyroidism (dated by TCRdb to the late 2010s). At the level of the whole study: Peripheral blood was collected before any treatment was given, at the time of initial diagnosis. The study used TCR beta repertoire signatures to distinguish Graves' ophthalmopathy from Graves' hyperthyroidism and to predict progression to ophthalmopathy. In roughly 6 hyperthyroidism patients, the T-cell repertoires found in thyroid tissue were compared with those found in blood. To explore V-J signatures distinguishing ophthalmopathy from hyperthyroidism, a discovery set of 100 patients (more than 40 ophthalmopathy, roughly 60 stable hyperthyroidism) was enrolled. In total, some 130 blood samples were TCR-sequenced: 40 to 45 ophthalmopathy, around 75 hyperthyroidism and about 17 hyperthyroidism-to-ophthalmopathy patients. The independent validation cohort included about 19 hyperthyroidism patients plus 17 patients who later progressed from hyperthyroidism to ophthalmopathy. After sampling, hyperthyroidism patients received methimazole starting at 30 mg daily, and ophthalmopathy patients received high-dose intravenous methylprednisolone. What the research found in general, with its limitations: No statistical method was used to predetermine the sample size, and group allocation was not hidden from the investigators. In cross-validation, the 13-signature model distinguished ophthalmopathy from stable hyperthyroidism with less than 90% sensitivity and roughly 81% specificity, while in the test set the corresponding values were around 79% and 71%. In validation, the model predicted ophthalmopathy progression with less than 71% sensitivity and roughly 78% specificity; eleven to twelve predicted patients were CT-confirmed with GO in a median of around 6 months. Most of the expanded thyroid clonotypes with a frequency above 0.001 were also detected in blood, and it was suggested that the thyroid immune response may be reflected by blood repertoires.

With regard to this clonotype: Its antigen remains undetermined. Nothing much larger sits one base from this clone, and base qualities are not available.

For repertoire sequencing, the TCR beta CDR3 regions were amplified from RNA transcripts. The first round of RT-PCR was done with HTBI primers and the Qiagen OneStep RT-PCR kit, and was followed by a second round of multiplex PCR, then size selection and purification. Sequencing of the libraries was carried out on an Illumina HiSeq2000 in paired-end mode with 100 bp reads. Per the source publication's procedure: SOAPnuke was used to process the reads, throwing out any read that had adapters, had uncalled bases, had a mean Phred below 15, or lacked an exact constant-primer or identifier match. High-quality paired reads were merged with COPE v1.2.5. Each unique nucleotide sequence was defined as a clonotype, and clonotypes were aligned to IMGT TRB V, D and J references with MiTCR v1.1. Analysis was restricted to V-J combinations with a frequency above 0.0001, which covered just over 98% of repertoires. A TCR clonal expansion and chaos score per V-J combination was defined as the ratio of F50 clonal expansion to chaos observed in the TCRdist matrix. Welch's t-statistics and random forest were used to narrow the features down to over ten V-J combinations, which were then fed into a naive Bayes classifier. The similarity between thyroid and blood repertoires was quantified using the Morisita-Horn index. The raw public reads went through TCRdb reprocessing: fastp at Q25, MiXCR clone calling, in-frame beta chains kept. Rows matching on CDR3 protein sequence are summarized as one entry with the most common DNA and genes. In this record, the V and J calls reflect TCRdb's handling and not the investigators' own analysis. Present in this sample are roughly 700,000 distinct CDR3 sequences, roughly two fifths of which were seen just once. The ten largest clonotypes hold 44% of the sample.

Its CDR3 holds 15 amino acids, cysteine through phenylalanine. The entry retains the CDR3 DNA only, 45 bases that are in frame from base 1. V and J are trimmed by 5 bases and 7 bases, and the gene matches miss 11 bases of the junction. As encoded in the germline V gene (reference sequence), CDR1 is SEHNR while CDR2 is FQNEAQ. Ophthalmopathy patients had moderately to severely active disease, Clinical Activity Score of at least 3, NOSPECS grade of at least 4, and disease duration under 3 months. Anyone with other autoimmune diseases, uncontrolled infections, pregnancy or lactation was excluded from the study. Clinical symptoms, serum thyroxine, TRAb, thyroid ultrasound and orbital computed tomography formed the basis of the diagnosis. Using Ficoll-Paque density gradient centrifugation, PBMCs were isolated from about 9.4 ml of fresh peripheral blood. Total RNA was extracted with Trizol reagent and quality-checked on an Agilent 2100 Bioanalyzer.

The sequenced sample was peripheral blood. The chain uses TRBV7-9 and TRBJ2-7; TRBD1 matches 10 bases in the middle. This receptor was taken from an adult man with Graves' ophthalmopathy. The nucleotide sequence reads TGTGCCAGCAGCCCTAGACAGGGGGCCTATCGGGAGCAGTACTTC. This gives the protein CASSPRQGAYREQYF.